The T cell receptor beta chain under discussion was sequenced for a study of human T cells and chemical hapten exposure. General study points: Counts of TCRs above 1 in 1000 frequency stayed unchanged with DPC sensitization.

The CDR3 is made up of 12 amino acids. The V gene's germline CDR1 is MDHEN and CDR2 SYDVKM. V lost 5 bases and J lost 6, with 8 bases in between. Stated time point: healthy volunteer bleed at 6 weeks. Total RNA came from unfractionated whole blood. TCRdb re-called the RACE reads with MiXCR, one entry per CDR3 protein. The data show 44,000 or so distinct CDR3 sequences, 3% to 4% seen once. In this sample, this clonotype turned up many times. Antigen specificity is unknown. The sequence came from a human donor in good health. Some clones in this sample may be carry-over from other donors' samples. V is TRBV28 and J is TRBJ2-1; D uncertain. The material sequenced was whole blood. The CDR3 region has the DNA TGTGCCAGCAGTCCGTGGGGCAATGAGCAGTTCTTC. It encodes CASSPWGNEQFF.